This TCR beta chain is from a study of blood T cells in healthy people across ages. Whole-study findings and limits: Bulk PBMC profiling left naive and antigen-experienced comparisons inconclusive.

Points on this clonotype: What it binds is not known. A much larger clone lies one base from this, so it may be a read error.

Primers used in a second PCR of roughly 6 to 11 cycles were a sample-barcoded 5' primer and a J-beta primer mix. Researchers report that each sample yielded at least 2.5 million CDR3-containing paired-end reads. TCRdb processed the 5' RACE reads anew with MiXCR; each CDR3 protein has one entry. The table records about 650,000 distinct CDR3 sequences, about 50% of them present only once. Per germline, CDR1 DFQATT and CDR2 SNEGSKA (reference sequence). V shed 0 bases and J 2 bases; nucleotides not matched to a gene: 1. This CDR3 contains 15 residues. The receptor comes from an elderly woman in good health. This chain uses TRBV20-1 with TRBJ2-7, with TRBD2 matching over 13 bases. The sample taken for sequencing was blood. CDR3 region: CSARDGTSGAYEQYF. The CDR3 DNA reads as TGCAGTGCTAGAGATGGGACTAGCGGGGCCTACGAGCAGTACTTC.